The 4 T cell receptor beta chains below all came from one sample that was sequenced in a study of blood T cell repertoires in COVID-19. Generated by immunoSEQ multiplex PCR, the TCRdb table keeps only in-frame clones and is missing some. The sample shows around 200,000 clones, about 80% of them seen only once. Sequencing was carried out using peripheral blood. The receptors here all came from a middle-aged man with active or convalescent COVID-19.

The chain uses TRBV7-2 and TRBJ1-5; D not resolved. The CDR3 extends over 13 amino acids. CDR1 is SGHTA, CDR2 FQGNSA, per germline. Deletions cut 4 bases from V and 7 bases from J, with 11 bases between. CDR3 protein: CASSSQTGQPQHF. The CDR3 DNA is TGTGCCAGCAGCTCTCAAACGGGGCAGCCCCAGCATTTT.

This clone was recorded many times. V gene TRBV27 combines with J gene TRBJ1-1; 7 bases match TRBD1. V shed 4 bases, J shed 11 bases, and the junction held 7 bases outside the gene matches. This CDR3 is 12 amino acids long. Germline V lookup: CDR1 MNHEY, CDR2 SMNVEV (reference sequence). This CDR3 reads CASSSSTGDAFF. The DNA for the CDR3 is TGTGCCAGCAGTTCATCAACAGGGGACGCTTTCTTT.

The chain recombines TRBV6-2 or TRBV6-3 with TRBJ2-1; 9 nucleotides agree with TRBD2. The CDR3 consists of 16 residues. The junction had 7 bases not matched to a gene; V was cut back by 0 bases and J by 7 bases. Per the germline V gene, CDR1 is MNHEY and CDR2 is SVGEGT. CDR3 in amino acids: CASSYSRGGAANEQFF. The CDR3 region has the DNA TGTGCCAGCAGTTACTCTCGCGGGGGGGCCGCTAATGAGCAGTTCTTC.

This clone was detected once. V is TRBV12-3 or TRBV12-4 and J is TRBJ1-2; 8 bases match TRBD1. Trimming cost V 1 base and J 7 bases; bases outside gene matches: 2. The CDR3 runs to 13 residues. The CDR3 loop is CASSLGTGIGYTF. The CDR3 nucleotides are TGTGCCAGCAGTTTAGGGACAGGGATTGGCTACACCTTC.